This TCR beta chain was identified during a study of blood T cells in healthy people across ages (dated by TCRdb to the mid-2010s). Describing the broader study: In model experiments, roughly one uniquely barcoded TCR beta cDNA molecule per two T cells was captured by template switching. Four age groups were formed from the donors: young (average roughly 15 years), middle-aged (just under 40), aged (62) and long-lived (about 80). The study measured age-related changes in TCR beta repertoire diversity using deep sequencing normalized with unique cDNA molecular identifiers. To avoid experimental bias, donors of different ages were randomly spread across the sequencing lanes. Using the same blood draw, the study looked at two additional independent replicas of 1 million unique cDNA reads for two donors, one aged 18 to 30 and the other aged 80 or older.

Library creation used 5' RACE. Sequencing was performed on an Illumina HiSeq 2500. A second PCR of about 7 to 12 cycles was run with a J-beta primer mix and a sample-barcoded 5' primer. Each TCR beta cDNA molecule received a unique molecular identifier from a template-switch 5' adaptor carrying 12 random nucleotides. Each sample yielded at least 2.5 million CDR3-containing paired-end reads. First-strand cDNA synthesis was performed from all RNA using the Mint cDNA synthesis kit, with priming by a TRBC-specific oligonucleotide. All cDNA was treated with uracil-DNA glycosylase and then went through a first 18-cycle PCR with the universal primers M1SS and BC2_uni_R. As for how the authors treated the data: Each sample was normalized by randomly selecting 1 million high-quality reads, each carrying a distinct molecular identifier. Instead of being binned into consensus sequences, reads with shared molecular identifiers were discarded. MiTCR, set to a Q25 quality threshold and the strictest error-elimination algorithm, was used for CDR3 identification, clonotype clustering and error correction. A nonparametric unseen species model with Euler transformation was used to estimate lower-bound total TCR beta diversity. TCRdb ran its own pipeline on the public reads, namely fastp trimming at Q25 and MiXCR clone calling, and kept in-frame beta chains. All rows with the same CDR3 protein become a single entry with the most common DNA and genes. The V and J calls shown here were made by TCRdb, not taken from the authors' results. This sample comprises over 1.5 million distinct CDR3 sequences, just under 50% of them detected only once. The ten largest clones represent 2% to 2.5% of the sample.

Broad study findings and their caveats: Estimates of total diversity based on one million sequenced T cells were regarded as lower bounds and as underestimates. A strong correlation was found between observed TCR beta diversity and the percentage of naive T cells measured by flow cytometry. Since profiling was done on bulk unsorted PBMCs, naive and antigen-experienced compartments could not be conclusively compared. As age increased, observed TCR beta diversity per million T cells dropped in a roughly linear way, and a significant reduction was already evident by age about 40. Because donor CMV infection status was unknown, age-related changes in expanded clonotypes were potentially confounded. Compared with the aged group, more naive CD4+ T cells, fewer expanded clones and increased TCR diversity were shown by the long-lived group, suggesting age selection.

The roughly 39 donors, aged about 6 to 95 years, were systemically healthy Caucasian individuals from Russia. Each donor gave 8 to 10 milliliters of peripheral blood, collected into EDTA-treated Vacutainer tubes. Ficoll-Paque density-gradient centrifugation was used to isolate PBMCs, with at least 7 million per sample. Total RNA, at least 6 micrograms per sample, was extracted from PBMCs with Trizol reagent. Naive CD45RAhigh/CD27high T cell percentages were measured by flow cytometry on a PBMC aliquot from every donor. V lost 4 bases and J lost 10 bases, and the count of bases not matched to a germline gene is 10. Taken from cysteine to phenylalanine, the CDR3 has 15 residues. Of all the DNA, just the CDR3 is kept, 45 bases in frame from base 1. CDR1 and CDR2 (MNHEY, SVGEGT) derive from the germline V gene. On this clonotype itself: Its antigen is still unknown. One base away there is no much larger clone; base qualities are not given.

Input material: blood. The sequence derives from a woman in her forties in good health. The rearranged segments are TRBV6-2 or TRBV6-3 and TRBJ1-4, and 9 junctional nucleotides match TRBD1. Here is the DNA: TGTGCCAGCAGTTTCATCCGGGACAGGGAGAGAAAACTGTTTTTT. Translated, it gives CASSFIRDRERKLFF.